The T cell receptor (beta chain) described here comes from a study of T cells in Graves' hyperthyroidism and ophthalmopathy. Ophthalmopathy cases met thresholds of Clinical Activity Score at least 3, NOSPECS grade at least 4 and duration under 3 months. This clonotype turned up a few times. Amplification of TCR beta CDR3 regions was performed using RNA transcripts as template. The study used the HTBI primer set for a first-round RT-PCR of the TCR CDR3. TCRdb independently ran MiXCR on the multiplex PCR reads; one entry per CDR3 protein. The table includes 560,000 or so distinct CDR3 sequences, nearly 20% detected once. Sample: blood. The clonotype originates from a man aged 40-50 years with Graves' ophthalmopathy.

The CDR3 loop is CASYPGAGELFF. The CDR3 nucleotides read TGTGCCAGCTATCCAGGCGCCGGGGAGCTGTTTTTT. V and J are TRBV3-1 and TRBJ2-2; D remains ambiguous. CDR1 is LGHDT, CDR2 YNNKEL, per germline (reference sequence). There are 12 residues in the CDR3. Trimming removed 8 bases from V and 6 bases from J, with 10 bases in between.